These T cell receptor beta chains were read from a single sample in a study of graft-versus-host responses after intestinal transplantation. Their cognate antigens are unknown. This table comes from immunoSEQ multiplex PCR, and its TCRdb copy is limited to in-frame clones, with some not included. The profile shows roughly 92,000 clones, 88% of them singletons. Material: unstimulated CD4+ T cells sorted from spleen or lymph node cells, obtained before transplant. The source of these receptors is a human donor who was the organ donor for an intestinal transplant. Each CDR3 is given with its conserved first and last residue. The D gene is left open where the match is weak. Only part of the rows carry a size: once, few, many, or a class if the clone is expanded.

V gene	clone size	J gene	D gene	CDR3 DNA	CDR3 protein
TRBV5-1	-	TRBJ2-1	-	TGCGCCAGCACCTTGTACTCAACCTACAATGAGCAGTTCTTC	CASTLYSTYNEQFF
TRBV9	-	TRBJ1-2	-	TGTGCCAGCAGCGGCCCGATTGGAGCTAACTATGGCTACACCTTC	CASSGPIGANYGYTF
TRBV9	-	TRBJ2-3	-	TGTGCCAGCAGCGTAGGGGGAGCGTACACAGATACGCAGTATTTT	CASSVGGAYTDTQYF
TRBV4-1	once	TRBJ1-4	-	TGCGCCAGCAGGGAGACAGGCGCAACTAATGAAAAACTGTTTTTT	CASRETGATNEKLFF
TRBV27	-	TRBJ2-2	-	TGTGCCAGCAGTTTAGGGCCCTTCGGAAACACCGGGGAGCTGTTTTTT	CASSLGPFGNTGELFF
TRBV28	-	TRBJ1-1	-	TGTGCCGCGGGGGGGCCTCCCACTGAAGCTTTCTTT	CAAGGPPTEAFF
TRBV19	-	TRBJ2-1	TRBD1	TGTGCCAGTAGTACCGCAACAGGGGGCACCTACAATGAGCAGTTCTTC	CASSTATGGTYNEQFF
TRBV5-1	-	TRBJ1-5	TRBD1	TGCGCCAGCAGCTCGGGGACAGTCCCCAATCAGCCCCAGCATTTT	CASSSGTVPNQPQHF
TRBV5-1	-	TRBJ2-7	TRBD2	TGCGCCAGCAGCTTGGGACTAGCGGGGGCCAGCTCCTACGAGCAGTACTTC	CASSLGLAGASSYEQYF
TRBV5-4	-	TRBJ2-2	TRBD2	TGTGCCAGCAGCTTGCCAGCGGGGGGGCTCACCGGGGAGCTGTTTTTT	CASSLPAGGLTGELFF
TRBV6-5	few	TRBJ1-6	-	TGTGCCAGCAGTTACTCGATCTGGGGCGGGGAATCACCCCTCCACTTT	CASSYSIWGGESPLHF
TRBV5-1	few	TRBJ1-4	-	TGCGCCAGCAGCCCTACCGGGGGGACGAATGAAAAACTGTTTTTT	CASSPTGGTNEKLFF
TRBV21-1	-	TRBJ2-2	-	TGTGCCAGCAGCAAAAACGGGGAGGGTAAGAGCGACACCGGGGAGCTGTTTTTT	CASSKNGEGKSDTGELFF
TRBV6-5	-	TRBJ1-5	TRBD1	TGTGCCAGCAGCGTAGACAGGGGGGGGAATCAGCCCCAGCATTTT	CASSVDRGGNQPQHF
TRBV7-9	-	TRBJ2-6	-	TGTGCCAGCAGCCCCCCCACCGGGACACGGTTTAGTCGGGCCAACGTCCTGACTTTC	CASSPPTGTRFSRANVLTF
TRBV7-9	once	TRBJ1-1	-	TGTGCCAGCAGCTTAGCTCTGTCGGGAACTGAAGCTTTCTTT	CASSLALSGTEAFF
TRBV28	-	TRBJ2-7	-	TGTGCCAGCAGTTTGGGCAGCTCTTACGAGCAGTACTTC	CASSLGSSYEQYF
TRBV6-5	-	TRBJ2-7	-	TGTGCCAGCAGCAACACAAACGAGCAGTACTTC	CASSNTNEQYF
TRBV5-1	-	TRBJ2-1	TRBD1	TGCGCCAGCAGCTCGTGGACAGGGTCGGCAGAAAACAATGAGCAGTTCTTC	CASSSWTGSAENNEQFF
TRBV19	-	TRBJ2-7	TRBD1	TGTGCCAGTAGTATTCGAGGACAGGGGAACGAGCAGTACTTC	CASSIRGQGNEQYF
TRBV13	-	TRBJ2-5	TRBD2	TGTGCCAGCAGCTCCCAGGGAGGGCAAGAGACCCAGTACTTC	CASSSQGGQETQYF
TRBV10-3	-	TRBJ1-1	-	TGTGCCATCAGTGAGTCGGAGGCGATTTCGGGGGCTTTCTTT	CAISESEAISGAFF
TRBV1	-	TRBJ1-6	-	TGCACCAGCAGCCAAGGGGCCCCTAAGGGGCTTTCACCCCTCCACTTT	CTSSQGAPKGLSPLHF
TRBV7-2	-	TRBJ1-3	TRBD1	TGTGCCAGCAGCTTACAGGGGGCAGGAAACACCATATATTTT	CASSLQGAGNTIYF
TRBV19	-	TRBJ1-2	-	TGTGCCAGTAGCCCGGTGGGAGGTTATGGCTACACCTTC	CASSPVGGYGYTF
TRBV28	-	TRBJ2-7	TRBD1	TGTGCCAGCACGAGGGACAGTTCCTACGAGCAGTACTTC	CASTRDSSYEQYF
TRBV7-6	-	TRBJ1-2	-	TGTGCCAGCAGCTTGGGGCAGAACTATGGCTACACCTTC	CASSLGQNYGYTF
TRBV25-1	-	TRBJ1-4	TRBD1	TGTGCCAGCGGACAGGGGACACTTTGGGAAAAACTGTTTTTT	CASGQGTLWEKLFF
TRBV19	-	TRBJ2-5	-	TGTGCCAGTAGTATGGGGTGGGGACTCCTGGGAGAGACCCAGTACTTC	CASSMGWGLLGETQYF
TRBV28	-	TRBJ1-1	-	TGTGCCACCAAACTTGGGGGGGGGACTGAAGCTTTCTTT	CATKLGGGTEAFF
TRBV10-3	-	TRBJ2-5	TRBD1	TGTGCCATTCGCCCACAGGGGGCTGGAGAGACCCAGTACTTC	CAIRPQGAGETQYF
TRBV25-1	-	TRBJ1-1	TRBD1	TGTGCCAGCAGTGAATGGCCGGGACAGAGCCCCTTTGGGACTGAAGCTTTCTTT	CASSEWPGQSPFGTEAFF
TRBV5-1	-	TRBJ1-5	-	TGCGCCAGCAGCTGGGCAGGGGAAATCGGCAATCAGCCCCAGCATTTT	CASSWAGEIGNQPQHF
TRBV6-1	once	TRBJ2-2	TRBD1	TGTGCCAGCAGTGTTCGCGCCGGGACAGGGATCGGGGAGCTGTTTTTT	CASSVRAGTGIGELFF
TRBV4-1	-	TRBJ1-1	TRBD1	TGCGCCAGCAGACAACCGGGACAGGGGAACACTGAAGCTTTCTTT	CASRQPGQGNTEAFF